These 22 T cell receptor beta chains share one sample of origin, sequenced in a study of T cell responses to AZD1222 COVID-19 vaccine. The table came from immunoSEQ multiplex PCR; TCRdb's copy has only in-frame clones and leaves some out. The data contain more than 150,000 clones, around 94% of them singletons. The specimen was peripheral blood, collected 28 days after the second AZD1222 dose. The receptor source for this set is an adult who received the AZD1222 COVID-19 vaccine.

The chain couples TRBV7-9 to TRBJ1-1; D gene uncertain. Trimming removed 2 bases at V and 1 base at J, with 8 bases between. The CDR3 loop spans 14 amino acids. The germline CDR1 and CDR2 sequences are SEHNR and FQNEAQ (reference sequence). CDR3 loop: CASSLRAGNTEAFF. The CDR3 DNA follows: TGTGCCAGCAGCTTAAGGGCAGGGAACACTGAAGCTTTCTTT.

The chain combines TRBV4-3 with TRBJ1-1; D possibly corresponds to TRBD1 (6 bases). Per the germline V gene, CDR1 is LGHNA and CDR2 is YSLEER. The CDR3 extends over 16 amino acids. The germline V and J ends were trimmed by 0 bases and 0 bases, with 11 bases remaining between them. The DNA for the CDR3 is TGCGCCAGCAGCCAAGATCCGGACAGATTGAACACTGAAGCTTTCTTT. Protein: CASSQDPDRLNTEAFF.

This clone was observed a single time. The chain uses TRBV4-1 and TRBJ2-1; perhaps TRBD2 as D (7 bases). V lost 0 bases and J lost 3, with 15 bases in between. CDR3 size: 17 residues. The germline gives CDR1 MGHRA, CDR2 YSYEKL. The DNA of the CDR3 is TGCGCCAGCAGCCAAGACACGGCGGGGGCCCTCTACAATGAGCAGTTCTTC. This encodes CASSQDTAGALYNEQFF.

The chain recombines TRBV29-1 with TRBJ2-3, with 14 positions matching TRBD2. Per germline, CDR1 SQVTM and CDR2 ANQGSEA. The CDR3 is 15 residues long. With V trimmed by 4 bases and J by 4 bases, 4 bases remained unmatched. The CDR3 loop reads CSVVGTSGSPDTQYF. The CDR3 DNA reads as TGCAGCGTTGTGGGGACTAGCGGGAGTCCAGATACGCAGTATTTT.

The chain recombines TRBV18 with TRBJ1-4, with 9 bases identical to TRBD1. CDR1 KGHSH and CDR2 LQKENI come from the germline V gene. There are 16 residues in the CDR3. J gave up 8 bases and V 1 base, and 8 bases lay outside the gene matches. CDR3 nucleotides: TGTGCCAGCTCACCACTTCCCGGGACAGGGAAGGAAAAACTGTTTTTT. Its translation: CASSPLPGTGKEKLFF.

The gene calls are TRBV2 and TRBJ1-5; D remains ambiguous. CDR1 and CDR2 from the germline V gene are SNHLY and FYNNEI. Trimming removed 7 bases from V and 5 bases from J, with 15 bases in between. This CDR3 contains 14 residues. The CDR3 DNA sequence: TGTGCCAGCAAGTTGCGGGATAACCATCAGCCCCAGCATTTT. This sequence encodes CASKLRDNHQPQHF.

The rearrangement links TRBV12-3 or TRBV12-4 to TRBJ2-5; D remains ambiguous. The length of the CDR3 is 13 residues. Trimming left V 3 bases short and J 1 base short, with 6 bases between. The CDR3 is CASSFNVQETQYF. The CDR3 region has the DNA TGTGCCAGCAGTTTTAACGTCCAAGAGACCCAGTACTTC.

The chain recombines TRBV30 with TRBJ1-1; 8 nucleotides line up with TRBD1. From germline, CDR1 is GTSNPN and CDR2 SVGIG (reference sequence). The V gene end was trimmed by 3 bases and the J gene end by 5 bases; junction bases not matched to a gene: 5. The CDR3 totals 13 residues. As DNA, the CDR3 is TGTGCCTGGAGGGAGACAGGGGTTACTGAAGCTTTCTTT. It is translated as CAWRETGVTEAFF.

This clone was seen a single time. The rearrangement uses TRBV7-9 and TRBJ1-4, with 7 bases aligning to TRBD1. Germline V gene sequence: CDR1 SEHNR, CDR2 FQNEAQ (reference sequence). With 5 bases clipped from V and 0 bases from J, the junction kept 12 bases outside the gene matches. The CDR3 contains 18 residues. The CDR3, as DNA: TGTGCCAGCAGCCCCCCGAAAGACAGGGCCGCAACTAATGAAAAACTGTTTTTT. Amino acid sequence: CASSPPKDRAATNEKLFF.

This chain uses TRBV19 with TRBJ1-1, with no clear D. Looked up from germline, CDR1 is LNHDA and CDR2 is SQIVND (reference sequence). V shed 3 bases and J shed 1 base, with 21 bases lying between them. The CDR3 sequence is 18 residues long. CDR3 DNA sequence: TGTGCCAGTAGTATGTGGGCGTTAGCGATGGGTAAGAACACTGAAGCTTTCTTT. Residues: CASSMWALAMGKNTEAFF.

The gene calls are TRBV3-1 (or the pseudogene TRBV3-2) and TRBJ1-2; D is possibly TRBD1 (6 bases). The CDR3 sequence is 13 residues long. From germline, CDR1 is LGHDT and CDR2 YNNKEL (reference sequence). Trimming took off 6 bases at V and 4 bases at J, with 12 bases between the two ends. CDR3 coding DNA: TGTGCCAGCAGAAAACAGGGATCCTATGGCTACACCTTC. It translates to CASRKQGSYGYTF.

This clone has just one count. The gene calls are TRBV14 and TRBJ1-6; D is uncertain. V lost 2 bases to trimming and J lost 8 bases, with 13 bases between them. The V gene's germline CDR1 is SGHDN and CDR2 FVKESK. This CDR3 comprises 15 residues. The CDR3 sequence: CASSQWSRRDSPLHF. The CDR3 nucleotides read TGTGCCAGCAGCCAATGGTCCAGGAGGGATTCACCCCTCCACTTT.

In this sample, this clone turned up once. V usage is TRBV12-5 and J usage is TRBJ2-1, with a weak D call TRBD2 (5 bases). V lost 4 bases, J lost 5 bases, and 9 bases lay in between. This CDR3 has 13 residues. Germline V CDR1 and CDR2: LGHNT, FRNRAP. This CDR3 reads CASGWELHNEQFF. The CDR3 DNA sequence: TGTGCTAGTGGTTGGGAGCTCCACAATGAGCAGTTCTTC.

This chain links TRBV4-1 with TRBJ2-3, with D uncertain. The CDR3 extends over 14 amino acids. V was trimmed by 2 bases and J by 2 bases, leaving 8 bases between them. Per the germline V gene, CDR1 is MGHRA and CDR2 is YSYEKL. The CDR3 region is CASSQRLATDTQYF. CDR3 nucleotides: TGCGCCAGCAGCCAAAGACTTGCCACAGATACGCAGTATTTT.

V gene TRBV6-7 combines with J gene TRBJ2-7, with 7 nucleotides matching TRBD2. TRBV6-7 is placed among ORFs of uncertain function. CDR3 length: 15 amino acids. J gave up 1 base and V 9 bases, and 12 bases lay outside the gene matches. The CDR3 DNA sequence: TGTGCCAGTACGGGCGGGGGAGGTTCGTCCTACGAGCAGTACTTC. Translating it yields CASTGGGGSSYEQYF.

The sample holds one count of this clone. The CDR3 reads CASSLVSGRNYGYTF. CDR3 nucleotides: TGTGCCAGCAGCTTAGTCTCGGGGAGGAACTATGGCTACACCTTC. The V gene is TRBV7-9, the J gene TRBJ1-2; no clear D gene. CDR3 length: 15 amino acids. The V end lost 1 base, the J end lost 2 bases, and 11 bases lay between the germline ends. Germline CDR1 is SEHNR and CDR2 is FQNEAQ (reference sequence).

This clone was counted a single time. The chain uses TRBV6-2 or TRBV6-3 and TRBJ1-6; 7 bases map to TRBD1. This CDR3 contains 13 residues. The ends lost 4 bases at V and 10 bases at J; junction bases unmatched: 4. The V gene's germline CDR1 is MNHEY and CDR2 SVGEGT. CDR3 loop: CASSSYRGSPLHF. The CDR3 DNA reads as TGTGCCAGCAGTTCGTACAGGGGCTCACCCCTCCACTTT.

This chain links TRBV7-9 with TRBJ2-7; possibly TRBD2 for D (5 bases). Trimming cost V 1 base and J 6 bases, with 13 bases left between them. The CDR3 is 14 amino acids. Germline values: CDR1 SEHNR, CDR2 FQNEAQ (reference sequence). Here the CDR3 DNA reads TGTGCCAGCAGCTTAGGAGGGAGTATCAGCGAGCAGTACTTC. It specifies CASSLGGSISEQYF.

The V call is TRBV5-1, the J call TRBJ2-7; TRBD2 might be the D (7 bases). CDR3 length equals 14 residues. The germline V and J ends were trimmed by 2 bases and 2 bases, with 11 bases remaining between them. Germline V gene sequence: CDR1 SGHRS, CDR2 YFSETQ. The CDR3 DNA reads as TGCGCCAGCAGCTTCGGCGGGGGCCCCTACGAGCAGTACTTC. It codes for CASSFGGGPYEQYF.

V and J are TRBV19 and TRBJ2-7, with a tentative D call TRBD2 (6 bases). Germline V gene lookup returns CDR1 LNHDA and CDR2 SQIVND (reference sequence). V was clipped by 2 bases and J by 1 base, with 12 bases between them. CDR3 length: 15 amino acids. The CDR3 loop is CASSIPGEASYEQYF. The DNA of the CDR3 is TGTGCCAGTAGTATACCGGGAGAAGCATCCTACGAGCAGTACTTC.

The CDR3 bases are TGTGCCAGTAGTATAGATCCACAGCTTAAAGCTTTCTTT. Translated, it gives CASSIDPQLKAFF. This chain connects TRBV19 to TRBJ1-1; D is ambiguous. The CDR3 spans 13 residues. The ends were cut back, 0 bases at V and 9 bases at J, with 11 bases in the middle. Germline V gives CDR1 LNHDA, CDR2 SQIVND (reference sequence). Variable domain in full (rest from reference TRBV19 and TRBJ1-1): DGGITQSPKYLFRKEGQNVTLSCEQNLNHDAMYWYRQDPGQGLRLIYYSQIVNDFQKGDIAEGYSVSREKKESFPLTVTSAQKNPTAFYLCASSIDPQLKAFFGQGTRLTVV.

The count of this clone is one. The CDR3 DNA reads as TGTGCCAGCAGCTGGCAGGGGGTCTGGCCCCTCCACTTT. It encodes CASSWQGVWPLHF. The rearrangement links TRBV25-1 to TRBJ1-6, with 7 bases that match TRBD1. This CDR3 comprises 13 residues. Germline trimming cut 6 bases from V and 13 bases from J; bases unmatched to any gene: 9. Germline V gene lookup returns CDR1 MGHDK and CDR2 SYGVNS. The entire variable domain, with the rest obtained from reference TRBV25-1 and TRBJ1-6, is as follows: EADIYQTPRYLVIGTGKKITLECSQTMGHDKMYWYQQDPGMELHLIHYSYGVNSTEKGDLSSESTVSRIRTEHFPLTLESARPSHTSQYLCASSWQGVWPLHFGNGTRLTVT.